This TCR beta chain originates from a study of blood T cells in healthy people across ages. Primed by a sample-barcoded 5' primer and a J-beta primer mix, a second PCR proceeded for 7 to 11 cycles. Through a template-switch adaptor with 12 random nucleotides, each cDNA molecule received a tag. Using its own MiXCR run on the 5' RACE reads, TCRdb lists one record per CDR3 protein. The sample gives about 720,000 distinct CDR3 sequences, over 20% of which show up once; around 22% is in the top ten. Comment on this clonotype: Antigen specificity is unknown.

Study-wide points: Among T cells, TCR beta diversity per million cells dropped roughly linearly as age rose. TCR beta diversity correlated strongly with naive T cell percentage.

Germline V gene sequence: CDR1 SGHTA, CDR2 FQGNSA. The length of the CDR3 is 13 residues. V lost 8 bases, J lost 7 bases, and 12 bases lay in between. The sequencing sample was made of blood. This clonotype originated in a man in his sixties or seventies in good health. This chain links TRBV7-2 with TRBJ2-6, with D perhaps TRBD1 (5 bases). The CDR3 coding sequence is TGTGCCAGCCTTGTAGGGGTTGCCAACGTCCTGACTTTC. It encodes CASLVGVANVLTF.